Below are 30 T cell receptor beta chains sequenced from a single sample in a study of OX40 agonist ivuxolimab in advanced cancers. Libraries were prepared by immunoSEQ multiplex PCR; TCRdb keeps only in-frame clonotypes and omits some of them. The data contain about 110,000 clones, less than 95% of them singletons. The starting material was CD4+ or CD8+ T cells sorted from blood, obtained in a trial of the OX40 agonist ivuxolimab. The receptors originated from an adult with an advanced solid tumor such as melanoma, head and neck, liver or kidney cancer.

The chain links TRBV30 to TRBJ1-1; D remains unclear. Trimming took 6 bases from V and 0 from J, leaving 8 bases between them. The CDR3 contains 12 residues. Per germline, CDR1 GTSNPN and CDR2 SVGIG (reference sequence). Here the CDR3 DNA reads TGTGCCTGCAGGCGACTGAACACTGAAGCTTTCTTT. Protein sequence: CACRRLNTEAFF.

The chain couples TRBV30 to TRBJ2-1; D remains ambiguous. The CDR3 sequence is 11 residues long. CDR1 and CDR2 (germline): GTSNPN, SVGIG (reference sequence). The V end was cut by 2 bases, the J end by 10 bases, with 9 bases between. Written as DNA, the CDR3 is TGTGCCTGGAGTTTACAACAGGAGCAGTTCTTC. This codes for CAWSLQQEQFF.

The genes are TRBV7-2 and TRBJ1-5; 9 nucleotides match TRBD1. This CDR3 comprises 16 residues. J lost 0 bases, V lost 4 bases, and 4 bases had no gene match. Germline CDR1 is SGHTA and CDR2 is FQGNSA. CDR3 amino acids: CASSYGTGYSNQPQHF. CDR3 coding DNA: TGTGCCAGCAGCTATGGGACAGGGTATAGCAATCAGCCCCAGCATTTT.

This clone was counted a single time. The rearrangement links TRBV27 to TRBJ2-3, with 9 bases that match TRBD2. This CDR3 region has 16 residues. Germline V lookup: CDR1 MNHEY, CDR2 SMNVEV (reference sequence). The V segment lost 6 bases and the J segment 4 bases; nucleotides outside the gene matches: 11. DNA for the CDR3: TGTGCCAGCAGCCCTAGAGCGGGAGGTAGGGCAGATACGCAGTATTTT. Translation gives CASSPRAGGRADTQYF.

This chain connects TRBV18 to TRBJ2-3; D not certain. CDR3 size: 15 residues. The germline CDR1 and CDR2 sequences are KGHSH and LQKENI. With 3 bases removed from V and 0 bases from J, the gap between germline ends came to 10 bases. CDR3 sequence: CASSPQDASTDTQYF. The CDR3 DNA is TGTGCCAGCTCACCCCAAGACGCTAGCACAGATACGCAGTATTTT. The entire variable domain, with the rest obtained from reference TRBV18 and TRBJ2-3, is as follows: NAGVMQNPRHLVRRRGQEARLRCSPMKGHSHVYWYRQLPEEGLKFMVYLQKENIIDESGMPKERFSAEFPKEGPSILRIQQVVRGDSAAYFCASSPQDASTDTQYFGPGTRLTVL.

The chain combines TRBV5-1 with TRBJ1-5, with a weak D call TRBD1 (5 bases). V was trimmed by 0 bases and J by 5 bases, leaving 18 bases between them. Germline CDR1 reads SGHRS; CDR2 reads YFSETQ. This CDR3 contains 17 residues. In DNA, the CDR3 is TGCGCCAGCAGCTTGGGCCGGTTCAAGGGGCCGCATCAGCCCCAGCATTTT. Translating it yields CASSLGRFKGPHQPQHF.

The chain employs TRBV7-9 and TRBJ2-5; no reliable D call. Germline values: CDR1 SEHNR, CDR2 FQNEAQ (reference sequence). Trimming removed 2 bases from V and 7 bases from J, with 8 bases in between. The CDR3 covers 12 residues. The CDR3 DNA reads TGTGCCAGCAGCTTAACGGAACGGACCCAGTACTTC. Amino acid sequence: CASSLTERTQYF. Full variable domain (outside the CDR3, taken from reference TRBV7-9 and TRBJ2-5): DTGVSQNPRHKITKRGQNVTFRCDPISEHNRLYWYRQTLGQGPEFLTYFQNEAQLEKSRLLSDRFSAERPKGSFSTLEIQRTEQGDSAMYLCASSLTERTQYFGPGTRLLVL.

The chain carries TRBV29-1 and TRBJ2-4; the D gene is possibly TRBD2 (5 bases). Germline CDR1 and CDR2: SQVTM and ANQGSEA. The CDR3 sequence is 13 residues long. V dropped 4 bases and J dropped 8 bases, with 15 bases sitting between them. The CDR3 region has the DNA TGCAGCGTTGCCTCTGGTCCCGGGGACATTCAGTACTTC. Protein sequence: CSVASGPGDIQYF.

This clone was detected once. The chain joins TRBV18 to TRBJ2-5; D may be TRBD1 or TRBD2 (5 bases each). Germline CDR1 KGHSH, CDR2 LQKENI. Trimming shortened V by 6 bases and J by 2 bases, and 13 bases separated the two germline ends. This CDR3 spans 14 amino acids. CDR3 bases: TGTGCCAGCTCGCCTTCGGGGCAGCAAGAGACCCAGTACTTC. It translates to CASSPSGQQETQYF.

The chain employs TRBV19 and TRBJ1-5, with 9 bases identical to TRBD1. The CDR3 consists of 15 residues. V shed 9 bases and J 1 base; nucleotides not matched to a gene: 7. In germline, CDR1 is LNHDA, CDR2 SQIVND (reference sequence). The CDR3 DNA sequence: TGTGCCAGCACCGGACAGGGGCCAAGCAATCAGCCCCAGCATTTT. Translated, it gives CASTGQGPSNQPQHF. The full variable domain, in which reference TRBV19 and TRBJ1-5 provide the parts outside the CDR3, is DGGITQSPKYLFRKEGQNVTLSCEQNLNHDAMYWYRQDPGQGLRLIYYSQIVNDFQKGDIAEGYSVSREKKESFPLTVTSAQKNPTAFYLCASTGQGPSNQPQHFGDGTRLSIL.

The rearrangement uses TRBV2 and TRBJ2-3; D is undetermined. This CDR3 is built from 14 residues. Germline CDR1 and CDR2: SNHLY and FYNNEI. V lost 6 bases and J lost 2, with 12 bases in between. Here the CDR3 DNA reads TGTGCCAGCAGGCGGACCCCCGCCACAGATACGCAGTATTTT. Protein product: CASRRTPATDTQYF.

The chain combines TRBV19 with TRBJ2-2, with 8 positions matching TRBD1. Germline V lookup: CDR1 LNHDA, CDR2 SQIVND (reference sequence). This CDR3 contains 17 residues. The V gene end was trimmed by 5 bases and the J gene end by 1 base; junction bases not matched to a gene: 9. The CDR3 DNA reads TGTGCCAGTAGTTTGCCAACCGGGACAGGGAACACCGGGGAGCTGTTTTTT. Amino acid sequence: CASSLPTGTGNTGELFF.

The J gene is TRBJ1-2, the V gene TRBV30, with D possibly TRBD1 on 6 matching bases. This CDR3 comprises 12 residues. Germline CDR1 is GTSNPN and CDR2 is SVGIG (reference sequence). Trimming left V 4 bases short and J 4 bases short, with 10 bases between. The CDR3 coding sequence is TGTGCCTGGACAACAGGGATCTATGGCTACACCTTC. Protein product: CAWTTGIYGYTF.

The chain has TRBV9 and TRBJ2-5, with 8 positions matching TRBD2. The CDR3 runs 14 residues. Germline CDR1 reads SGDLS; CDR2 reads YYNGEE. V was clipped by 4 bases and J by 5 bases; unmatched bases: 7. CDR3 DNA: TGTGCCAGCAGCCACGGGGGGGCCGGGGAGACCCAGTACTTC. Protein: CASSHGGAGETQYF.

About this clone: At the DNA level, this CDR3 is encoded by other sequences in the same sample as well. The V gene is TRBV30, the J gene TRBJ1-5, with 12 positions matching TRBD1. Germline values: CDR1 GTSNPN, CDR2 SVGIG (reference sequence). Unmatched junction bases numbered 15, after V lost 1 base and J lost 2 bases. The CDR3 consists of 20 residues. CDR3 coding DNA: TGTGCCTGGAGTGGGGGGGCCGGGACAGGGGGCGCGGTGGGCAATCAGCCCCAGCATTTT. This encodes CAWSGGAGTGGAVGNQPQHF. The entire variable domain, with the rest obtained from reference TRBV30 and TRBJ1-5, is as follows: SQTIHQWPATLVQPVGSPLSLECTVEGTSNPNLYWYRQAAGRGLQLLFYSVGIGQISSEVPQNLSASRPQDRQFILSSKKLLLSDSGFYLCAWSGGAGTGGAVGNQPQHFGDGTRLSIL.

The V and J genes are TRBV7-9 and TRBJ1-2; 8 bases are a match to TRBD1. V shed 5 bases and J 7 bases; nucleotides not matched to a gene: 9. The CDR3 spans 14 residues. Germline-derived CDR1 and CDR2 are SEHNR and FQNEAQ (reference sequence). The CDR3 region has the DNA TGTGCCAGCAGCCGTGATCAGGGGGCGGGTGGCTACACCTTC. This translates into CASSRDQGAGGYTF.

This clone turned up a few times. The CDR3 loop reads CASSVTGGPNTGELFF. The CDR3, as DNA: TGTGCCAGCAGCGTAACGGGGGGGCCGAACACCGGGGAGCTGTTTTTT. The chain recombines TRBV9 with TRBJ2-2; 8 bases match TRBD2. V trimming: 1 base; J trimming: 0 bases; junction bases outside the gene matches: 2. The CDR3 extends over 16 amino acids. CDR1 and CDR2 (germline): SGDLS, YYNGEE.

This clone was picked up one time. The rearrangement uses TRBV4-2 and TRBJ1-5; maybe TRBD1 (5 bases). The V and J ends lost 4 bases and 7 bases respectively, with 20 bases between them. The germline gives CDR1 LGHNA, CDR2 YNFKEQ. The CDR3 loop spans 16 amino acids. This CDR3 reads CASSPHRERGGQPQHF. In nucleotides, the CDR3 is TGTGCCAGCAGCCCGCATCGCGAGAGGGGCGGGCAGCCCCAGCATTTT.

The CDR3 loop is CAWSPHASSGNTIYF. The CDR3, as DNA: TGTGCCTGGAGTCCTCACGCCAGCTCTGGAAACACCATATATTTT. The J gene is TRBJ1-3, the V gene TRBV30; D gene unclear. With 2 bases removed from V and 0 bases from J, the gap between germline ends came to 11 bases. This CDR3 contains 15 residues. Germline V gene data show CDR1 as GTSNPN and CDR2 as SVGIG (reference sequence).

This clone was seen a handful of times. J is TRBJ2-7 and V is TRBV11-2; D not resolved. The V gene's germline CDR1 is SGHAT and CDR2 FQNNGV. The CDR3 is made up of 12 amino acids. The V and J ends lost 2 bases and 0 bases respectively, with 2 bases between them. The CDR3 region has the DNA TGTGCCAGCAGCTTAAGCTCCTACGAGCAGTACTTC. Amino acid sequence: CASSLSSYEQYF. The full variable domain, in which reference TRBV11-2 and TRBJ2-7 provide the parts outside the CDR3, is EAGVAQSPRYKIIEKRQSVAFWCNPISGHATLYWYQQILGQGPKLLIQFQNNGVVDDSQLPKDRFSAERLKGVDSTLKIQPAKLEDSAVYLCASSLSSYEQYFGPGTRLTVT.

This chain uses TRBV6-1 with TRBJ1-1; possibly TRBD1 for D (6 bases). This CDR3 has 12 residues. Germline lookup yields CDR1 MNHNS and CDR2 SASEGT. The V end lost 5 bases, the J end lost 4 bases, and 8 bases lay between the germline ends. The CDR3: CASSKTGTEAFF. The CDR3 DNA reads as TGTGCCAGCAGTAAGACAGGCACTGAAGCTTTCTTT.

The genes are TRBV18 and TRBJ2-7, with D perhaps TRBD1 (6 bases). Germline V gene sequence: CDR1 KGHSH, CDR2 LQKENI. This CDR3 region has 14 residues. Trimming took off 6 bases at V and 0 bases at J, with 12 bases between the two ends. CDR3 sequence: CASSRGTFSYEQYF. DNA of the CDR3: TGTGCCAGCTCCAGAGGGACATTCTCCTACGAGCAGTACTTC.

CDR3 region: CASSLDRGYEQYF. CDR3 coding DNA: TGTGCCAGCAGCCTGGACAGGGGCTACGAGCAGTACTTC. The chain joins TRBV5-4 to TRBJ2-7, with 9 bases fitting TRBD1. Germline CDR1 SGHNT, CDR2 YYREEE (reference sequence). This CDR3 region has 13 residues. The junction had 2 bases not matched to a gene; V was cut back by 4 bases and J by 3 bases.

The chain couples TRBV11-3 to TRBJ2-5; no clear D. The CDR3 spans 13 residues. CDR1 is SGHNT, CDR2 YENEEA, per germline. The ends were cut back, 3 bases at V and 5 bases at J, with 10 bases in the middle. In DNA, the CDR3 is TGTGCCAGCAGCTTTACCAATCGGGAGACCCAGTACTTC. Amino acids: CASSFTNRETQYF.

V gene TRBV19 combines with J gene TRBJ2-2; D is unresolved. CDR3 size: 15 residues. V was cut by 5 bases and J by 2 bases, with 12 bases left in between. The germline V gene encodes CDR1 LNHDA and CDR2 SQIVND (reference sequence). The CDR3 protein is CASSVKITNTGELFF. Here the CDR3 DNA reads TGTGCCAGTAGTGTAAAAATTACTAACACCGGGGAGCTGTTTTTT.

About this clone: Other DNA sequences within the sample encode an identical CDR3. The gene calls are TRBV7-3 and TRBJ1-6; D gene ambiguous. Trimming took 5 bases from V and 1 from J, leaving 9 bases between them. CDR3 length: 15 amino acids. Germline CDR1 SGHTA, CDR2 FQGTGA. The CDR3 DNA is TGTGCCAGCAGCACCGATCCGTCCTATAATTCACCCCTCCACTTT. It encodes CASSTDPSYNSPLHF.

The genes are TRBV9 and TRBJ2-3; 9 nucleotides align to TRBD2. The germline V gene encodes CDR1 SGDLS and CDR2 YYNGEE. V shed 4 bases, J shed 4 bases, and the junction held 7 bases outside the gene matches. This CDR3 is 15 amino acids long. CDR3 loop: CASSQRTSDADTQYF. CDR3 bases: TGTGCCAGCAGCCAGAGGACTAGCGATGCAGATACGCAGTATTTT. Full variable domain (missing parts from reference TRBV9 and TRBJ2-3): DSGVTQTPKHLITATGQRVTLRCSPRSGDLSVYWYQQSLDQGLQFLIQYYNGEERAKGNILERFSAQQFPDLHSELNLSSLELGDSALYFCASSQRTSDADTQYFGPGTRLTVL.

The chain carries TRBV18 and TRBJ1-3, with unresolved D. V lost 0 bases and J 0 bases, leaving 9 bases between the germline ends. The CDR3 contains 16 residues. Germline V gene data show CDR1 as KGHSH and CDR2 as LQKENI. As DNA, the CDR3 is TGTGCCAGCTCACCACCTGGCGTATTCTCTGGAAACACCATATATTTT. It encodes CASSPPGVFSGNTIYF.

The chain uses TRBV19 and TRBJ1-2, with 9 bases aligning to TRBD1. The germline V gene has CDR1 LNHDA and CDR2 SQIVND (reference sequence). V lost 6 bases, J lost 4 bases, and 12 bases stayed unmatched. The CDR3 contains 16 residues. CDR3 loop: CASSTGTGKESYGYTF. In nucleotides, the CDR3 is TGTGCCAGTAGCACCGGGACAGGGAAGGAGAGCTATGGCTACACCTTC.

The count of this clone is one. The V call is TRBV27, the J call TRBJ2-3; perhaps TRBD1 as D (5 bases). This CDR3 comprises 18 residues. CDR1 MNHEY and CDR2 SMNVEV come from the germline V gene (reference sequence). V lost 0 bases and J 4 bases, leaving 20 bases between the germline ends. This CDR3 is CASSLSNGSGIRADTQYF. The CDR3 region has the DNA TGTGCCAGCAGTTTATCGAACGGGTCAGGGATTCGGGCAGATACGCAGTATTTT.